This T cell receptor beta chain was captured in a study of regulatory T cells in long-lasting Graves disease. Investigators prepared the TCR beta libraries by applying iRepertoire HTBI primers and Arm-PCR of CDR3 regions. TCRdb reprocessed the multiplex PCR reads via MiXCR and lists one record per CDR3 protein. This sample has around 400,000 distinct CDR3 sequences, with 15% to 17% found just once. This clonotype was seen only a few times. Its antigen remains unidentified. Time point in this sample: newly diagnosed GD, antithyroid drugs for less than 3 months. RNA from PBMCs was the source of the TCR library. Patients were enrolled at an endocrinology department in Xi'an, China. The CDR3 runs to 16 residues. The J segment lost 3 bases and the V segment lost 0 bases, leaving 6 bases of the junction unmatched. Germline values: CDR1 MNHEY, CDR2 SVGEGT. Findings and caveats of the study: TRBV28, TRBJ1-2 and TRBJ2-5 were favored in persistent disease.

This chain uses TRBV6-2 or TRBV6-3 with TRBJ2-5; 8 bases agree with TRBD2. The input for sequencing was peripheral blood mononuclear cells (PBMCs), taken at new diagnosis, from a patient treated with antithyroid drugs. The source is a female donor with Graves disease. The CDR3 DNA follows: TGTGCCAGCAGTTACTCGAGGGGTAGCGGGAAAGAGACCCAGTACTTC. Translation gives CASSYSRGSGKETQYF.